This T cell receptor beta chain was recovered during a study of cytomegalovirus exposure and HLA in healthy donors. Overall study context: Membership in the Caucasian-associated ancestry cluster was found for 81% of roughly 360 genotyped donors. Points from the study as a whole: Later analysis suggested most CMV-associated TCR beta chains were HLA-restricted. Previous analysis showed most TCR beta V segments were productive about 90% or about 30% of the time.

The PCR contained 60 Vbeta and 13 Jbeta primers. TCRdb's copy holds only in-frame clones and misses some; the assay was immunoSEQ multiplex PCR. The sample carries roughly 180,000 clones, around 82% recorded once. The germline V gene has CDR1 GTSNPN and CDR2 SVGIG (reference sequence). The CDR3 is 15 amino acids. The ends were cut back, 0 bases at V and 7 bases at J, with 13 bases in the middle. In regard to this clone: Its antigen is unknown.

The TCR sequence derives from a woman aged 45-59 years in good health and CMV-seropositive. The V and J genes are TRBV30 and TRBJ1-6, with D perhaps TRBD1 (6 bases). Sequenced: PBMCs. DNA of the CDR3: TGTGCCTGGAGTGTACCGGACAGCTTAAATTCACCCCTCCACTTT. It codes for CAWSVPDSLNSPLHF.